The clone carrying this T cell receptor beta chain is a singleton in its sample. Its antigen is not known. This sample is drawn from a study of radiation and T cells in renal cell carcinoma. Some clones are missing from TCRdb's copy, which holds only in-frame ones; the method was immunoSEQ multiplex PCR. The sample consists of approximately 15,000 clones, 50% to 65% of them appearing once. Notes on the study in general: Top 100 clonotypes averaged around 54% in irradiated versus around 45% in nephrectomy-only tumors.

Sample treatment: treatment-naive control, cytoreductive nephrectomy. This CDR3 has 12 amino acids. Germline CDR1 and CDR2: SGHKS and YYEKEE (reference sequence). V was trimmed by 1 base and J by 8 bases, leaving 9 bases between them. Source: tumor tissue, taken from a patient whose treatment was nephrectomy without radiotherapy. This chain uses TRBV5-5 with TRBJ1-2; D is ambiguous. The clonotype was recovered from a man aged 35-49 years with renal cell carcinoma. DNA of the CDR3: TGTGCCAGCAGCTTGATGACACTCGGCTACACCTTC. Translation: CASSLMTLGYTF.